What follows are 8 T cell receptor beta chains derived from one specimen sequenced in a study of shared clonotypes between healthy human individuals. Method: immunoSEQ multiplex PCR; TCRdb's copy keeps in-frame clones and lacks some. The sample has roughly 1.5 million clones; 95% to 99% are singletons. The sequenced material came from naive CD4+ T cells sorted from blood. Subset described: CD45RA+ positively selected. Receptors originate from a man aged 30 to 45 in good health.

Comments on this clone: This same CDR3 is encoded by further DNA sequences in the sample. The chain couples TRBV2 to TRBJ2-3; no clear D. This CDR3 comprises 13 residues. CDR1 SNHLY and CDR2 FYNNEI come from the germline V gene. V lost 4 bases, J lost 1 base, and 6 bases lay in between. The CDR3 protein is CASSGAGTDTQYF. DNA for the CDR3: TGTGCCAGCAGTGGGGCAGGCACAGATACGCAGTATTTT.

The chain uses TRBV28 and TRBJ1-2, with D possibly being TRBD1 (6 bases). CDR3 length equals 16 residues. CDR1 and CDR2 from the germline V gene are MDHEN and SYDVKM. V lost 6 bases and J 4 bases, leaving 21 bases between the germline ends. CDR3 nucleotides: TGTGCCAGCAGCCCTGCCCGAGGGGGGACCTCCTATGGCTACACCTTC. Protein: CASSPARGGTSYGYTF.

CDR3 sequence: CASSVGGLADNEQFF. The DNA of the CDR3 is TGTGCCAGCAGCGTAGGAGGACTAGCAGACAATGAGCAGTTCTTC. The V and J genes are TRBV9 and TRBJ2-1; 8 nucleotides align to TRBD2. Germline CDR1 reads SGDLS; CDR2 reads YYNGEE. The V gene end was trimmed by 0 bases and the J gene end by 5 bases; junction bases not matched to a gene: 4. The CDR3 contains 15 residues.

The rearrangement uses TRBV6-6 and TRBJ1-1; 10 nucleotides agree with TRBD1. Unmatched junction bases numbered 4, after V lost 4 bases and J lost 2 bases. CDR3 length: 15 amino acids. CDR1 MNHNY and CDR2 SVGAGI come from the germline V gene (reference sequence). In DNA, the CDR3 is TGTGCCAGCAGTTCGACAGGGGGCAGAAACACTGAAGCTTTCTTT. It codes for CASSSTGGRNTEAFF.

About this clone itself: The same CDR3 arises from other DNA sequences in this sample as well. This chain connects TRBV9 to TRBJ2-1; 7 nucleotides agree with TRBD2. The J segment lost 7 bases and the V segment lost 0 bases, leaving 4 bases of the junction unmatched. Germline CDR1 is SGDLS and CDR2 is YYNGEE. This CDR3 is built from 14 residues. The CDR3 loop reads CASSVVGAGNEQFF. In DNA, the CDR3 is TGTGCCAGCAGCGTAGTCGGAGCGGGGAATGAGCAGTTCTTC.

The rearrangement uses TRBV9 and TRBJ1-5, with D tentatively TRBD1 (5 bases). CDR1 and CDR2 from the germline V gene are SGDLS and YYNGEE. The germline V and J ends were trimmed by 0 bases and 7 bases, with 11 bases remaining between them. The CDR3 totals 14 residues. CDR3 in amino acids: CASSVGSREQPQHF. CDR3 sequence (DNA): TGTGCCAGCAGCGTAGGTTCCAGGGAGCAGCCCCAGCATTTT.

The gene calls are TRBV7-7 and TRBJ2-5, with 10 bases lining up with TRBD2. CDR3 length: 16 residues. CDR1 is SSHAT and CDR2 is FNYEAQ in the germline V gene (reference sequence). V shed 5 bases, J shed 7 bases, and the junction held 13 bases outside the gene matches. The CDR3 region is CASSRGLAGVHGTQYF. CDR3 nucleotide sequence: TGTGCCAGCAGCCGGGGGCTAGCGGGAGTCCACGGGACCCAGTACTTC.

To note about this clone: Other DNA sequences from this sample encode an identical CDR3 as well. The V gene is TRBV5-1, the J gene TRBJ2-3; the D is unclear. In germline, CDR1 is SGHRS, CDR2 YFSETQ. V was cut by 0 bases and J by 0 bases, with 5 bases left in between. The length of the CDR3 is 14 residues. The CDR3 sequence: CASSLGQSTDTQYF. CDR3 in DNA: TGCGCCAGCAGCTTGGGGCAGAGCACAGATACGCAGTATTTT.